Following are 28 T cell receptor beta chains from one sample sequenced in a study of blood T cells in healthy people across ages. Primers used in a second PCR of about 6 to 11 cycles were a sample-barcoded 5' primer and a J-beta primer mix. One entry per CDR3 protein results from TCRdb running MiXCR on the 5' RACE reads. The table has about 810,000 distinct CDR3 sequences, around 36% seen once; the top ten hold 10% to 15%. Specimen: blood. These TCRs come from a man aged 18 to 29 in good health.

This clonotype was found a few times. The chain combines TRBV7-2 with TRBJ1-1, with D unresolved. V shed 5 bases and J shed 3 bases, with 16 bases lying between them. CDR1 SGHTA and CDR2 FQGNSA come from the germline V gene. The CDR3 is made up of 15 amino acids. CDR3 protein: CASSPFRPEYTEAFF. CDR3 bases: TGTGCCAGCAGCCCATTTAGACCGGAATACACTGAAGCTTTCTTT.

This clonotype has just a few counts. V and J are TRBV9 and TRBJ1-6; possibly TRBD1 for D (5 bases). In germline, CDR1 is SGDLS, CDR2 YYNGEE. CDR3 size: 14 residues. V was trimmed by 5 bases and J by 10 bases, leaving 16 bases between them. The CDR3 sequence is CASSLGGAGSPLHF. CDR3 coding DNA: TGTGCCAGCAGTCTTGGCGGGGCAGGGTCACCCCTCCACTTT.

The chain has TRBV7-2 and TRBJ2-2; D gene unclear. V lost 2 bases to trimming and J lost 2 bases, with 6 bases between them. Per the germline V gene, CDR1 is SGHTA and CDR2 is FQGNSA. CDR3 length: 14 residues. CDR3 sequence (DNA): TGTGCCAGCAGCTTATACCGAAACACCGGGGAGCTGTTTTTT. Translation gives CASSLYRNTGELFF.

This clonotype has only a few counts. The chain links TRBV12-3 or TRBV12-4 to TRBJ1-2; D is undetermined. The CDR3 loop spans 13 amino acids. The V and J ends lost 5 bases and 7 bases respectively, with 14 bases between them. CDR3 in DNA: TGTGCCAGCAGTAGTAGGGAAGAAGGTGGCTACACCTTC. Amino acid sequence: CASSSREEGGYTF.

Details on this clonotype: It may be a read error: a sequence one base away is much more abundant. The rearrangement joins TRBV20-1 to TRBJ2-1; D uncertain. The CDR3 runs 13 residues. CDR1 and CDR2 from the germline V gene are DFQATT and SNEGSKA (reference sequence). V was cut by 4 bases and J by 0 bases, with 7 bases left in between. For the CDR3, the DNA is TGCAGTGCTATCAAGAGCTCCTACAATGAGCAGTTCTTC. Translation: CSAIKSSYNEQFF.

This chain links TRBV28 with TRBJ2-5; a weak D match, TRBD1 (5 bases). Looked up from germline, CDR1 is MDHEN and CDR2 is SYDVKM. The CDR3 consists of 13 residues. V lost 3 bases and J lost 5, with 10 bases in between. The CDR3: CASSFQGMETQYF. The CDR3 nucleotides read TGTGCCAGCAGTTTCCAGGGAATGGAGACCCAGTACTTC. The complete variable domain, with remaining parts taken from reference TRBV28 and TRBJ2-5, reads DVKVTQSSRYLVKRTGEKVFLECVQDMDHENMFWYRQDPGLGLRLIYFSYDVKMKEKGDIPEGYSVSREKKERFSLILESASTNQTSMYLCASSFQGMETQYFGPGTRLLVL.

This clonotype was observed a few times. Since a much larger clone is just one base distant, this may be a read error. The genes are TRBV14 and TRBJ2-3; D gene uncertain. V was clipped by 0 bases and J by 6 bases, with 7 bases between them. CDR3 length equals 13 residues. The germline V gene has CDR1 SGHDN and CDR2 FVKESK. The CDR3, as DNA: TGTGCCAGCAGCCAAGAAGGGTTGGATACGCAGTATTTT. Its protein product is CASSQEGLDTQYF.

With regard to this clonotype: Germline and junction disagree at one end, which may indicate a read error. This sequence joins TRBV12-3 or TRBV12-4 and TRBJ1-1; possibly TRBD1 for D (5 bases). CDR3 length: 13 amino acids. The CDR3 here is CAGRQGYNTEPFF. The CDR3 nucleotides read TGTGCCGGCAGGCAGGGTTATAACACTGAACCTTTCTTT.

This chain connects TRBV20-1 to TRBJ1-2; maybe TRBD1 (6 bases). The CDR3 has 13 amino acids. Germline CDR1 DFQATT, CDR2 SNEGSKA (reference sequence). Trimming removed 6 bases at V and 1 base at J, with 12 bases between. CDR3 in DNA: TGCAGTGCCCCGGACAGCCTTAACTATGGCTACACCTTC. Encoded protein: CSAPDSLNYGYTF.

This clonotype was found a few times. The chain couples TRBV20-1 to TRBJ1-5, with 7 bases matching TRBD1. The V segment lost 4 bases and the J segment 2 bases; nucleotides outside the gene matches: 5. CDR3 length: 14 residues. CDR1 is DFQATT and CDR2 is SNEGSKA in the germline V gene (reference sequence). The CDR3 DNA reads TGCAGTGCTAACCCAGGGGGAGGCAATCAGCCCCAGCATTTT. It codes for CSANPGGGNQPQHF.

The rearrangement joins TRBV27 to TRBJ2-1; D unclear. The CDR3 extends over 11 amino acids. The V end lost 6 bases, the J end lost 13 bases, and 13 bases lay between the germline ends. Germline CDR1 MNHEY, CDR2 SMNVEV (reference sequence). CDR3 in amino acids: CASSPPPTQFF. The CDR3 coding sequence is TGTGCCAGCAGCCCCCCCCCGACCCAGTTCTTC.

A word on this clonotype: One end of the junction varies from germline; a read error may be responsible. The chain joins TRBV6-5 to TRBJ1-6; 9 bases fit TRBD1. This CDR3 comprises 19 residues. Germline V CDR1 and CDR2: MNHEY, SVGAGI. CDR3 sequence (DNA): TGTGCCGGCAGTTATCTGACACCGGGACAGGGTGGCTATAATTCACCCCTCCACTTT. It encodes CAGSYLTPGQGGYNSPLHF.

The gene calls are TRBV5-1 and TRBJ1-6; D gene ambiguous. The V end lost 1 base, the J end lost 14 bases, and 13 bases lay between the germline ends. Germline CDR1 reads SGHRS; CDR2 reads YFSETQ. This CDR3 has 13 amino acids. The CDR3 is CASSLPRDGALHF. The DNA of the CDR3 is TGCGCCAGCAGCTTGCCCCGAGATGGAGCCCTCCACTTT. Variable domain in full (rest from reference TRBV5-1 and TRBJ1-6): KAGVTQTPRYLIKTRGQQVTLSCSPISGHRSVSWYQQTPGQGLQFLFEYFSETQRNKGNFPGRFSGRQFSNSRSEMNVSTLELGDSALYLCASSLPRDGALHFGNGTRLTVT.

About this clonotype: This may be a read error, as it is one base from a much larger clone. The gene calls are TRBV5-1 and TRBJ2-3; D ambiguous. The V and J ends lost 1 base and 3 bases respectively, with 15 bases between them. The CDR3 extends over 16 amino acids. Germline lookup yields CDR1 SGHRS and CDR2 YFSETQ. The CDR3: CASSLTGSGRTDTQYF. The DNA for the CDR3 is TGCGCCAGCAGCTTGACGGGCAGTGGGCGGACAGATACGCAGTATTTT.

This clonotype turned up a few times. This rearrangement joins TRBV7-9 to TRBJ2-1; D remains ambiguous. Trimming took 5 bases from V and 7 from J, leaving 12 bases between them. Germline-derived CDR1 and CDR2 are SEHNR and FQNEAQ (reference sequence). CDR3 size: 13 residues. The CDR3 loop reads CASSPVASNEQFF. CDR3 sequence (DNA): TGTGCCAGCAGCCCAGTGGCGTCTAATGAGCAGTTCTTC.

As for this clonotype: Since a much larger clone is just one base distant, this may be a read error. The CDR3 sequence: CSADDTYNEQYF. The DNA of the CDR3 is TGCAGCGCCGATGACACATACAATGAGCAGTACTTC. V is TRBV29-1 and J is TRBJ2-7, with D hard to call. Between the trimmed V and J ends, which lost 7 bases and 7 bases, there was a span of 17 bases. CDR1 and CDR2 (germline): SQVTM, ANQGSEA. The CDR3 totals 12 residues.

The chain carries TRBV20-1 and TRBJ2-5; 15 nucleotides match TRBD2. CDR1 and CDR2 from the germline V gene are DFQATT and SNEGSKA (reference sequence). Losses at the gene ends were 0 bases for V and 5 bases for J; bases not matched to a gene: 13. CDR3 length: 19 residues. In DNA form, the CDR3 reads TGCAGTGCTAGAGATTATACTAGGACTAGCGGGAGGGTTAAGGAGACCCAGTACTTC. Residues: CSARDYTRTSGRVKETQYF.

This clonotype was recorded at least ten times. V and J are TRBV12-3 or TRBV12-4 and TRBJ2-4; possible D gene TRBD1, 5 bases. This CDR3 has 17 amino acids. The V and J ends lost 3 bases and 4 bases respectively, with 19 bases between them. CDR3 residues: CASSFPDNPRTKNIQYF. Here the CDR3 DNA reads TGTGCCAGCAGTTTCCCGGACAATCCCAGGACAAAAAACATTCAGTACTTC.

The table lists this clonotype with a few counts. V gene TRBV6-5 combines with J gene TRBJ2-2; D ambiguous. Germline CDR1 is MNHEY and CDR2 is SVGAGI. This CDR3 comprises 11 residues. The V gene lost 7 bases and the J gene lost 5 bases, with 5 bases spanning the gap. The CDR3 spells CASTRTGELFF. For the CDR3, the DNA is TGTGCCAGCACCCGGACCGGGGAGCTGTTTTTT.

As for this clonotype: Given a much more abundant clone one base away, this may be a read error. The chain combines TRBV7-8 with TRBJ2-1, with a tentative D call TRBD2 (6 bases). The J call is uncertain, as TRBJ2-7 better fits the DNA end. CDR3 length: 18 residues. CDR1 and CDR2 from the germline V gene are SGHVS and FQNEAQ. Written as DNA, the CDR3 is TGTGCCAGCAGCTTACCCACCGGAGGGACTCGAGAATACAATGAGCAGTACTTC. Its translation is CASSLPTGGTREYNEQYF.

This clonotype was seen just once. The V and J genes are TRBV12-3 or TRBV12-4 and TRBJ2-1; 9 positions agree with TRBD1. Matching the DNA end better, TRBJ2-7 makes the J call doubtful. This CDR3 contains 15 residues. The chain's CDR3 is CASRATGGARNEQYF. The CDR3 DNA is TGTGCCAGCAGGGCCACAGGGGGCGCGAGGAATGAGCAGTACTTC.

This clonotype was found many times. V gene TRBV20-1 combines with J gene TRBJ1-2; 8 positions agree with TRBD1. V was clipped by 3 bases and J by 1 base; unmatched bases: 13. Per the germline V gene, CDR1 is DFQATT and CDR2 is SNEGSKA (reference sequence). This CDR3 has 17 amino acids. The CDR3 spells CSASGPGGLGGNYGYTF. Written as DNA, the CDR3 is TGCAGTGCTAGTGGGCCAGGGGGCCTGGGTGGTAACTATGGCTACACCTTC.

The chain has TRBV9 and TRBJ2-1, with unresolved D. The J call may be wrong; the DNA end is better matched by TRBJ2-7. The germline CDR1 and CDR2 sequences are SGDLS and YYNGEE. This CDR3 is built from 15 residues. CDR3 bases: TGTGCCAGCAGCGTAGCCCCAGGTGGCTACAATGAGCAGTACTTC. The encoded protein is CASSVAPGGYNEQYF.

The genes are TRBV6-6 and TRBJ1-4; D is perhaps TRBD1 (5 bases). Germline V gives CDR1 MNHNY, CDR2 SVGAGI (reference sequence). V gave up 6 bases and J gave up 2 bases, with 13 bases separating them. The CDR3 covers 15 residues. CDR3 nucleotide sequence: TGTGCCAGCAGGCCAGGGTTCGGTACTAATGAAAAACTGTTTTTT. It specifies CASRPGFGTNEKLFF.

Worth noting for this clonotype: A much larger clonotype is one base distant, so this may be a read error. The chain employs TRBV20-1 and TRBJ2-5; 7 bases align to TRBD2. The CDR3 consists of 13 residues. Germline CDR1 DFQATT, CDR2 SNEGSKA (reference sequence). As DNA, the CDR3 is TGCAGTGCTCCAGCGGGGTACCAAGGGACCCAGTACTTC. This codes for CSAPAGYQGTQYF.

The chain combines TRBV29-1 with TRBJ2-1; 8 bases fit TRBD2. The DNA end is a closer match to TRBJ2-7, so the J assignment may be wrong. This CDR3 is built from 15 residues. CDR1 is SQVTM, CDR2 ANQGSEA, per germline. CDR3 protein: CSVEGRGVSYNEQYF. CDR3 nucleotide sequence: TGCAGCGTTGAAGGGCGGGGGGTCTCCTACAATGAGCAGTACTTC.

This sequence joins TRBV7-9 and TRBJ2-1; D perhaps matches TRBD1 (6 bases). Germline CDR1 SEHNR, CDR2 FQNEAQ (reference sequence). The length of the CDR3 is 14 residues. The V end was cut by 5 bases, the J end by 10 bases, with 18 bases between. This chain's CDR3 is CASSPRRTVDEQFF. The CDR3 DNA is TGTGCCAGCAGCCCGCGCCGGACAGTAGACGAGCAGTTCTTC. The full variable domain, with the rest looked up from reference TRBV7-9 and TRBJ2-1, is DTGVSQNPRHKITKRGQNVTFRCDPISEHNRLYWYRQTLGQGPEFLTYFQNEAQLEKSRLLSDRFSAERPKGSFSTLEIQRTEQGDSAMYLCASSPRRTVDEQFFGPGTRLTVL.

V usage is TRBV12-2 and J usage is TRBJ2-5. TRBV12-2 is marked as a pseudogene. This CDR3 has 16 residues. The CDR3 nucleotides are TGTGCAAGTCGCTTGGCCCCGACGGAGCCCCAAGAGACCCAGTACTTC. Residues: CASRLAPTEPQETQYF.